This TCR beta chain was obtained from a study of molecular identifiers for immune sequencing clone quantification. This clonotype has ten or more counts. Its antigen is unknown. The CDR3 runs to 14 residues. Germline values: CDR1 MDHEN, CDR2 SYDVKM. Trimming pared 7 bases from V and 1 base from J, leaving 14 bases between. Notes on the study in general: Clones above 20 RNA copies contained over 99% of effector molecules and under 1% of naive molecules.

Previously described methods and listed TCR primers were employed for the bulk TCR libraries. One entry per CDR3 protein, called by TCRdb with MiXCR from the PCR reads. The data contain a few hundred thousand distinct CDR3 sequences, around 23% of them singletons. Input material: naive CD8+ T cells from blood, with Jurkat cell RNA spiked in. The subset denotes: FACS-sorted CD8+CD4-CCR7+CD45RA+ naive T cells. This clonotype was sampled from a human donor in good health. Some libraries in this study had Jurkat cell RNA spiked in. The chain combines TRBV28 with TRBJ2-7; D not resolved. The CDR3 DNA follows: TGTGCCAGCATCATGCGTGACGGTTCCTACGAGCAGTACTTC. Encoded protein: CASIMRDGSYEQYF.